This note documents a single T cell receptor beta chain sequence. What it binds is unknown. Assay: immunoSEQ multiplex PCR; the TCRdb copy retains only in-frame clones and omits some. The sample lists approximately 38,000 clones, roughly 82% occurring once. These data belong to a study of OX40 agonist ivuxolimab in advanced cancers. Turning to the study itself: The study gave patients intravenous ivuxolimab at 0.01 to 10 mg/kg every 2 weeks. Participants, 70% to 90% male, averaged around 64 years of age, ranging from 23 to 79. Findings and caveats of the study: CD8+ T cells averaged more expanded clones than CD4+. The work left the antigen specificity of expanded peripheral T cells undetermined.

CDR1 is SNHLY, CDR2 FYNNEI, per germline. There are 20 residues in the CDR3. Germline trimming cut 4 bases from V and 0 bases from J; bases unmatched to any gene: 16. Sequencing used CD4+ or CD8+ T cells sorted from blood, obtained in a trial of the OX40 agonist ivuxolimab. The sequence was collected from an adult with an advanced solid tumor such as melanoma, head and neck, liver or kidney cancer. The rearrangement joins TRBV2 to TRBJ2-1, with 9 bases aligning to TRBD2. CDR3 loop: CASSGLADFKTAGSYNEQFF. The CDR3 nucleotides are TGTGCCAGCAGTGGACTAGCGGACTTCAAAACGGCCGGCTCCTACAATGAGCAGTTCTTC.